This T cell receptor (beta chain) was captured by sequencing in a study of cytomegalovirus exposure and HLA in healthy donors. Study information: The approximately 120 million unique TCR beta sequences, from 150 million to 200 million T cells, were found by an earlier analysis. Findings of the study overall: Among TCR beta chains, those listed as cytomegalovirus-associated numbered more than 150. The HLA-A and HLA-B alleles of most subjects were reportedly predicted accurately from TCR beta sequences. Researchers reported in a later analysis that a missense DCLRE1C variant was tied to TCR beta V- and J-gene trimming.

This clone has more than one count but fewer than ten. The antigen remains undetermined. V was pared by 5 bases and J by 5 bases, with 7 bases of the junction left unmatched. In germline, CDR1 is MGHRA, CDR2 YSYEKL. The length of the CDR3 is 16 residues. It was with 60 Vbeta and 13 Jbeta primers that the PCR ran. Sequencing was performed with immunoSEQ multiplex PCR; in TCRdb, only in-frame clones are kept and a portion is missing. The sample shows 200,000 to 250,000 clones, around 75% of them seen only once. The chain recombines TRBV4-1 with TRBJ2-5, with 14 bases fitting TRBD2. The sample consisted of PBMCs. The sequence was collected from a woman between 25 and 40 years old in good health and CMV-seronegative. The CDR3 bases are TGCGCCAGCAGCTTTCGACTAGCGGGGGGGAGGGAGACCCAGTACTTC. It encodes CASSFRLAGGRETQYF.